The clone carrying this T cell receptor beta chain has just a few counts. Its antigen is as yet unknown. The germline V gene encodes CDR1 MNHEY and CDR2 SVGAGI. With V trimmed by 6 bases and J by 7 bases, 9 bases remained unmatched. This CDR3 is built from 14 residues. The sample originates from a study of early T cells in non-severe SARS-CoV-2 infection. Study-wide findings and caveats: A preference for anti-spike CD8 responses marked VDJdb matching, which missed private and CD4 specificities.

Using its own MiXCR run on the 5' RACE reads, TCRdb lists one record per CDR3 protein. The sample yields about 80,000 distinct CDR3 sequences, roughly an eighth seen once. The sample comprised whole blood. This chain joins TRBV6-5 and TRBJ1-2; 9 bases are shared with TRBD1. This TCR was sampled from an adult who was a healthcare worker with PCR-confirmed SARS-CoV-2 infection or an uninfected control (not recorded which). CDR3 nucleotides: TGTGCCAGCAGCCGGATGGACAGGGGATTTGGCTACACCTTC. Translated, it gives CASSRMDRGFGYTF.